The sequence of this T cell receptor beta chain was determined in a study of shared clonotypes between healthy human individuals. The study drew its donors from healthy HIV-negative adults without recent acute infections or vaccinations. V gave up 7 bases and J gave up 5 bases, with 14 bases separating them. The germline V gene encodes CDR1 SQVTM and CDR2 ANQGSEA. The CDR3 has 12 amino acids. Around 30,000 T cell genomes, or approximately 300 ng DNA, went into unsorted PBMC replicate PCRs. The table came from immunoSEQ multiplex PCR; TCRdb's copy has only in-frame clones and leaves some out. The sample yields 500,000 to 650,000 clones, roughly four fifths seen once.

The chain uses TRBV29-1 and TRBJ1-2; tentative D call: TRBD1 (5 bases). Sequences were obtained from PBMCs. This clonotype originated in a woman aged 40 to 55 in good health. Some clones in this sample may be carry-over from other donors' samples. The CDR3 sequence: CSASLDRYGYTF. The CDR3 coding sequence is TGCAGCGCCTCACTTGACAGATATGGCTACACCTTC.